A selection of T cell receptor beta chains follows, all from one sample in a study of T cell repertoires in cytomegalovirus infection. Their cognate antigens are unknown. TCRdb reprocessed the reads with MiXCR, giving one entry per CDR3 protein. The sample has 250,000 to 400,000 distinct CDR3 sequences, approximately 25% seen once. Specimen: cultured PBMCs, collected from culture after CMV antigen stimulation. The origin of the receptors is a human donor in good health (CMV status not recorded). Some clones in this sample may be carry-over from other donors' samples. CDR3s include the opening cysteine and the closing phenylalanine or tryptophan. A D gene is named only where the DNA matches it firmly. Rows give clone size only sometimes, using once, few, many, or a class for an expanded clone.

>15|.|many|TRBV7-2|TRBJ1-3
CASSLEVSGTDTIYF
TGTGCCAGCAGCTTAGAGGTATCCGGGACGGACACCATATATTTT
>14|.|few|TRBV6-2/TRBV6-3|TRBJ1-1
CASSRQGQNTEAFF
TGTGCCAGCAGTCGTCAGGGACAGAACACTGAAGCTTTCTTT
>19|TRBD2|many|TRBV30|TRBJ2-1
CAWKGTSKLAGGFYNEQFF
TGTGCCTGGAAAGGGACATCGAAACTAGCGGGAGGTTTCTACAATGAGCAGTTCTTC
>15|.|few|TRBV10-3|TRBJ2-2
CAIGADDEDTGELFF
TGTGCCATCGGAGCGGATGACGAGGACACCGGGGAGCTGTTTTTT
>14|.|.|TRBV9|TRBJ1-5
CASSVGGGWQPQHF
TGTGCCAGCAGCGTAGGAGGGGGGTGGCAGCCCCAGCATTTT
>13|.|once|TRBV30|TRBJ2-7
CAWSPTGTYEQYF
TGTGCCTGGAGTCCCACGGGGACCTACGAGCAGTACTTC
>14|.|.|TRBV5-3|TRBJ1-4
CASSLAGPSSKLFF
TGTGCCAGCAGCTTGGCCGGACCGTCTTCAAAACTGTTTTTT
>15|TRBD2|.|TRBV6-4|TRBJ2-7
CATKYSSSGYYEQYF
TGTGCCACCAAGTACTCATCTAGCGGTTACTACGAGCAGTACTTC
>15|TRBD1|few|TRBV9|TRBJ1-6
CASSEGTTGGSPLHF
TGTGCCAGCAGCGAGGGGACGACAGGGGGCTCACCCCTCCACTTT
>14|.|few|TRBV12-3/TRBV12-4|TRBJ1-1
CASSFTGRNTEAFF
TGTGCCAGCAGTTTTACAGGGAGGAACACTGAAGCTTTCTTT
>16|TRBD1|.|TRBV4-3|TRBJ1-1
CASSQDHGRGRAEAFF
TGCGCCAGCAGCCAAGATCACGGCAGGGGGCGGGCTGAAGCTTTCTTT
>15|.|once|TRBV6-1|TRBJ2-1
CASSKTASSYNEQFF
TGTGCCAGCAGCAAAACAGCGAGCTCCTACAATGAGCAGTTCTTC
>16|TRBD2|.|TRBV4-1|TRBJ2-7
CASSQDGSGGSYEQYF
TGCGCCAGCAGCCAAGATGGTAGCGGGGGCTCCTACGAGCAGTACTTC
>16|.|.|TRBV11-3|TRBJ1-1
CASSLVVQRGNTEAFF
TGTGCCAGCAGCTTAGTGGTACAGCGAGGAAACACTGAAGCTTTCTTT
>13|.|.|TRBV12-3/TRBV12-4|TRBJ1-3
CASNLQGGDTIYF
TGTGCCAGCAACCTACAGGGCGGCGACACCATATATTTT